This T cell receptor beta chain was captured in a study of graft-versus-host responses after intestinal transplantation. Whole-study results and caveats: GvH clones detected in recipient marrow included some appearing first in ileum or blood.

About this clone: Its antigen is not identified.

V was trimmed by 1 base and J by 1 base, leaving 4 bases between them. This CDR3 spans 13 amino acids. CDR1 and CDR2 (germline): LNHDA, SQIVND (reference sequence). Sequencing was performed with immunoSEQ multiplex PCR; in TCRdb, only in-frame clones are kept and a portion is missing. The sample shows approximately 24,000 clones, approximately 95% of them seen only once. The TCR originated in a human patient who received an intestinal transplant, so some T cells may come from the graft donor. V is TRBV19 and J is TRBJ1-1; no reliable D call. Here the sequenced sample was PBMCs, taken 18 days after transplant. The chain's CDR3 is CASSIGGNTEAFF. The DNA of the CDR3 is TGTGCCAGTAGTATAGGCGGGAACACTGAAGCTTTCTTT.